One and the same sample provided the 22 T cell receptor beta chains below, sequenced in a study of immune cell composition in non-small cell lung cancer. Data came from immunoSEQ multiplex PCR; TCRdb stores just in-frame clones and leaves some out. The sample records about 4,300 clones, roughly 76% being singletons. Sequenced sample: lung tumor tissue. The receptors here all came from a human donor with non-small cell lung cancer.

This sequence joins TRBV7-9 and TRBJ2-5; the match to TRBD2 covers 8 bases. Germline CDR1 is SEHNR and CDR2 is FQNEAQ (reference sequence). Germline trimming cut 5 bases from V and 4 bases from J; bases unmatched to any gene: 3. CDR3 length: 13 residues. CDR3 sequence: CASSATSGETQYF. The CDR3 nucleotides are TGTGCCAGCAGCGCTACTAGCGGAGAGACCCAGTACTTC. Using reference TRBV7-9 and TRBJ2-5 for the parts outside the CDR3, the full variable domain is DTGVSQNPRHKITKRGQNVTFRCDPISEHNRLYWYRQTLGQGPEFLTYFQNEAQLEKSRLLSDRFSAERPKGSFSTLEIQRTEQGDSAMYLCASSATSGETQYFGPGTRLLVL.

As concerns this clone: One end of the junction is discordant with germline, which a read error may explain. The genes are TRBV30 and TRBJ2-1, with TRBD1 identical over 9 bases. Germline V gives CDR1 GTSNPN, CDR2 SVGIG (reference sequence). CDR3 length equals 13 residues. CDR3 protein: CAWSGASWTGVIF. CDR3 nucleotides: TGTGCCTGGAGTGGGGCTAGTTGGACAGGGGTCATCTTC.

The CDR3 reads CASSIGTVAYEQYF. CDR3 bases: TGTGCCAGTAGTATTGGGACAGTCGCCTACGAGCAGTACTTC. This rearrangement joins TRBV19 to TRBJ2-7; TRBD1 matches at 7 bases. The CDR3 runs to 14 residues. J was trimmed by 2 bases and V by 3 bases; bases with no gene match: 4. Germline CDR1 LNHDA, CDR2 SQIVND (reference sequence). The full variable domain, in which reference TRBV19 and TRBJ2-7 provide the parts outside the CDR3, is DGGITQSPKYLFRKEGQNVTLSCEQNLNHDAMYWYRQDPGQGLRLIYYSQIVNDFQKGDIAEGYSVSREKKESFPLTVTSAQKNPTAFYLCASSIGTVAYEQYFGPGTRLTVT.

In nucleotides, the CDR3 is TGTGCCAGCAGTGAAGCGTTTGGGCAGGGGAGAGATACGCAGTATTTT. Translating it yields CASSEAFGQGRDTQYF. The gene calls are TRBV6-1 and TRBJ2-3, with D perhaps matching TRBD1 (6 bases). Germline CDR1 and CDR2: MNHNS and SASEGT. V was trimmed by 0 bases and J by 5 bases, leaving 15 bases between them. The CDR3 runs to 16 residues.

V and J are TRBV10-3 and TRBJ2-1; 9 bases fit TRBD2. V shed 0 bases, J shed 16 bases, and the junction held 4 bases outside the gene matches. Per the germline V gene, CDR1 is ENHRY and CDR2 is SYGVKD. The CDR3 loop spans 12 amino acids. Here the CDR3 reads CAISESGLAGFF. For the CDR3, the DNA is TGTGCCATCAGTGAGTCAGGGCTAGCGGGATTCTTC.

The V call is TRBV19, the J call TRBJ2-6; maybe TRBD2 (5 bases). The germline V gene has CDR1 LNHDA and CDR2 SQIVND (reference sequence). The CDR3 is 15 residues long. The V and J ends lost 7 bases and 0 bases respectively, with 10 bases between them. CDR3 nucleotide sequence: TGTGCCAGTACTCCGGGGTCCTCTGGGGCCAACGTCCTGACTTTC. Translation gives CASTPGSSGANVLTF.

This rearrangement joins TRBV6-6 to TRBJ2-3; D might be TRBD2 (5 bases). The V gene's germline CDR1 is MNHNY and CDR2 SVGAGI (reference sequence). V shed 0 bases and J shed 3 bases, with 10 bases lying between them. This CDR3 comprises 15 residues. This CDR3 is CASSYSILGTDTQYF. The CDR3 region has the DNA TGTGCCAGCAGTTACTCGATACTAGGGACAGATACGCAGTATTTT.

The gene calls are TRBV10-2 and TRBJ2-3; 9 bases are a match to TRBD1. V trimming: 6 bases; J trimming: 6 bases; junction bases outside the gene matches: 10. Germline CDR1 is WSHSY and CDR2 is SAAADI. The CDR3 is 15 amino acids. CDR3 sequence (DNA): TGCGCCAGCAGCTGGACAGGGGAACGGGGTGATACGCAGTATTTT. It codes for CASSWTGERGDTQYF.

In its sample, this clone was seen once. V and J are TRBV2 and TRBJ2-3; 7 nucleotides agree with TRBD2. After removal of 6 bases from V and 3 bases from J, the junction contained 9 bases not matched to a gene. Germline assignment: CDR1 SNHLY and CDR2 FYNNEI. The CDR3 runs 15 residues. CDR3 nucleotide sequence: TGTGCCAGCAGGACCGGGACTATCTTAACAGATACGCAGTATTTT. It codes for CASRTGTILTDTQYF.

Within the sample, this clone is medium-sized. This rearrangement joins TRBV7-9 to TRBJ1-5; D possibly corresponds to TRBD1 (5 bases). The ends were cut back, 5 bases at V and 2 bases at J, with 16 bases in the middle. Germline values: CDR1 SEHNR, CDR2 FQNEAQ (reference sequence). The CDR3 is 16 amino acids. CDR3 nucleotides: TGTGCCAGCAGCAAAAGCCAGGGCTTCGGCAATCAGCCCCAGCATTTT. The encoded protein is CASSKSQGFGNQPQHF.

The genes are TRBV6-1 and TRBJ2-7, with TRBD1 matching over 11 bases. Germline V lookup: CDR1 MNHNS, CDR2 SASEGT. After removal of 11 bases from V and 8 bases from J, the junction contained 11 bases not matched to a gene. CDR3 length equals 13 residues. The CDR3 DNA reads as TGTGCCGGACAAACCGGGACAGGGGGGAAGCAGTACTTC. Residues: CAGQTGTGGKQYF.

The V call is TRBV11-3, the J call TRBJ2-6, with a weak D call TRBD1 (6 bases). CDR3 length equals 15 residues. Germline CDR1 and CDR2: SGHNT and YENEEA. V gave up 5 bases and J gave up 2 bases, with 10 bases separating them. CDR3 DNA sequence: TGTGCCAGCAGCCCAGGGGCGGCTGGGGCCAACGTCCTGACTTTC. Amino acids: CASSPGAAGANVLTF.

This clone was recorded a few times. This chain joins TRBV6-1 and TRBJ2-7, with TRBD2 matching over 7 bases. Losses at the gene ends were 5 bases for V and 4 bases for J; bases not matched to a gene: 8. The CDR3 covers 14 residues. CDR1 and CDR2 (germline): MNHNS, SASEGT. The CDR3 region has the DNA TGTGCCAGCAGTTCTAGCGGATTCAGATACGAGCAGTACTTC. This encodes CASSSSGFRYEQYF.

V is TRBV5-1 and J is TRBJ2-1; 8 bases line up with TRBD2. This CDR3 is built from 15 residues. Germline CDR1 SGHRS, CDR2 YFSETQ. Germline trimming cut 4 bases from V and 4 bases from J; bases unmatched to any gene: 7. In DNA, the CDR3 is TGCGCCAGCAGCATCGGGACTAGGGGATACAATGAGCAGTTCTTC. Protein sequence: CASSIGTRGYNEQFF.

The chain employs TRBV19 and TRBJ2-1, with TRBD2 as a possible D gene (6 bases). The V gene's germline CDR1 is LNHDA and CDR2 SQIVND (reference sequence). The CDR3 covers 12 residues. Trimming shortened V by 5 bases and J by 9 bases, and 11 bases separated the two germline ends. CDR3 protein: CASSEEGGEQFF. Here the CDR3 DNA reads TGTGCCAGTAGTGAAGAGGGAGGTGAGCAGTTCTTC.

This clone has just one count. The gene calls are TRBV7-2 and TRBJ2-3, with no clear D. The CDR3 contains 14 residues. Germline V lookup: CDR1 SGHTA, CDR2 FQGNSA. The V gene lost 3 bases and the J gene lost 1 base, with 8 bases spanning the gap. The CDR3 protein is CASSFLEGTDTQYF. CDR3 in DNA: TGTGCCAGCAGCTTTTTAGAGGGCACAGATACGCAGTATTTT.

In nucleotides, the CDR3 is TGCGCCAGCAGCTTGGTGGTCGGGGGGTACACAGATACGCAGTATTTT. Its protein product is CASSLVVGGYTDTQYF. The J gene is TRBJ2-3, the V gene TRBV5-1; 7 positions agree with TRBD2. Germline CDR1 is SGHRS and CDR2 is YFSETQ. The CDR3 consists of 16 residues. The V gene end was trimmed by 0 bases and the J gene end by 2 bases; junction bases not matched to a gene: 6.

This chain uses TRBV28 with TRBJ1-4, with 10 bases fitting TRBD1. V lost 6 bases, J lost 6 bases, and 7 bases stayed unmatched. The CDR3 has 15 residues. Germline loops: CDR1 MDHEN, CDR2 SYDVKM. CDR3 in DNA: TGTGCCAGCAGCCCAAGGGGACAGGGGTATGAAAAACTGTTTTTT. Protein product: CASSPRGQGYEKLFF.

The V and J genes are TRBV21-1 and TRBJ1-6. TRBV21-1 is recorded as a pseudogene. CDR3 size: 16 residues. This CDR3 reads CASSKGTGSRISPLHF. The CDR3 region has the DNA TGTGCCAGCAGCAAAGGGACGGGATCGCGCATTTCACCCCTCCACTTT.

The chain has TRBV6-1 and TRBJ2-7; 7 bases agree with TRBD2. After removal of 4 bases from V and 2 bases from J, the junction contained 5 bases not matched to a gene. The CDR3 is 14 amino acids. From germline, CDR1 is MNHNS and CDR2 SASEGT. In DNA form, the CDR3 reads TGTGCCAGCAGTGGGGAGGGCCCCACCTACGAGCAGTACTTC. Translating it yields CASSGEGPTYEQYF.

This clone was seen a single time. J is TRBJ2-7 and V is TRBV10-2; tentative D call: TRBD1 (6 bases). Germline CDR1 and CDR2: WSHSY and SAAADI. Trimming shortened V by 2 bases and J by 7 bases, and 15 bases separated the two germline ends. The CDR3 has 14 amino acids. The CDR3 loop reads CASSEALGAGEQYF. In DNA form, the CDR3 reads TGCGCCAGCAGTGAGGCTCTGGGGGCAGGAGAGCAGTACTTC.

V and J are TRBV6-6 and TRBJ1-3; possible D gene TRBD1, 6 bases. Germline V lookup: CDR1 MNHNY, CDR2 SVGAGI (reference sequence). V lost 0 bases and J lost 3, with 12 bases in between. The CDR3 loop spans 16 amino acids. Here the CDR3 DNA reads TGTGCCAGCAGTTACTCGGGCGGGGGCGATGGAAACACCATATATTTT. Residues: CASSYSGGGDGNTIYF.